Presented here are 27 T cell receptor beta chains from one specimen sequenced in a study of graft-versus-host responses after intestinal transplantation. For these TCRs, the target antigens are not known. The assay was immunoSEQ multiplex PCR, and TCRdb's table has in-frame clones only and misses some. The data contain some 88,000 clones, 93% of them singletons. This material consisted of unstimulated CD8+ T cells sorted from spleen or lymph node cells, taken before intestinal transplant. The receptors stem from a human donor who received an intestinal transplant.

This clone showed up just once. The J gene is TRBJ2-7, the V gene TRBV18; tentatively, D is TRBD2 (6 bases). Germline V gene data show CDR1 as KGHSH and CDR2 as LQKENI. The V end was cut by 3 bases, the J end by 0 bases, with 18 bases between. CDR3 length: 17 amino acids. In nucleotides, the CDR3 is TGTGCCAGCTCACCCATTGGGCGGGGTGAGGCCTCCTACGAGCAGTACTTC. Translated, it gives CASSPIGRGEASYEQYF.

V usage is TRBV25-1 and J usage is TRBJ2-3; tentative D call: TRBD2 (6 bases). This CDR3 spans 18 amino acids. V shed 0 bases and J shed 1 base, with 17 bases lying between them. Per germline, CDR1 MGHDK and CDR2 SYGVNS. This CDR3 reads CASSEYGGFRRGTDTQYF. The CDR3 DNA reads as TGTGCCAGCAGTGAATACGGCGGTTTCCGGAGGGGCACAGATACGCAGTATTTT.

The V call is TRBV18, the J call TRBJ2-7; D not certain. This CDR3 region has 13 residues. Germline assignment: CDR1 KGHSH and CDR2 LQKENI. Trimming removed 3 bases from V and 1 base from J, with 7 bases in between. The CDR3 loop reads CASSPSVSYEQYF. In nucleotides, the CDR3 is TGTGCCAGCTCACCCTCAGTTTCCTACGAGCAGTACTTC.

The rearrangement joins TRBV19 to TRBJ2-7; 8 nucleotides line up with TRBD1. The CDR3 loop spans 14 amino acids. Germline loops: CDR1 LNHDA, CDR2 SQIVND (reference sequence). The V segment lost 3 bases and the J segment 6 bases; nucleotides outside the gene matches: 7. The CDR3 DNA follows: TGTGCCAGTAGTATGAGGGACAGGACCTCCGAGCAGTACTTC. It translates to CASSMRDRTSEQYF.

J is TRBJ1-1 and V is TRBV5-6, with 12 bases fitting TRBD1. Trimming at V came to 2 bases and at J to 0 bases, leaving 8 bases not matched to a gene. The germline CDR1 and CDR2 sequences are SGHDT and YYEEEE. The length of the CDR3 is 18 residues. CDR3 sequence reads: CASSFVGQGAWVNTEAFF. The CDR3 DNA follows: TGTGCCAGCAGCTTTGTGGGACAGGGGGCGTGGGTGAACACTGAAGCTTTCTTT.

The chain is built from TRBV5-5 and TRBJ1-2; TRBD1 matches 7 bases. In germline, CDR1 is SGHKS, CDR2 YYEKEE (reference sequence). The CDR3 covers 14 residues. V lost 0 bases, J lost 4 bases, and 3 bases stayed unmatched. As DNA, the CDR3 is TGTGCCAGCAGCTTGGTGACAGGGCTCTATGGCTACACCTTC. Translation gives CASSLVTGLYGYTF.

The V gene is TRBV23-1, the J gene TRBJ1-1, with 8 bases fitting TRBD1. TRBV23-1 carries the ORF label, with uncertain function. There are 15 residues in the CDR3. Trimming removed 7 bases from V and 1 base from J; junction bases left unmatched: 8. The CDR3 protein is CASNRTGLENTEAFF. As DNA, the CDR3 is TGCGCCAGCAATCGGACAGGGCTGGAGAACACTGAAGCTTTCTTT.

V gene TRBV11-2 combines with J gene TRBJ2-1, with TRBD1 identical over 10 bases. Germline V gives CDR1 SGHAT, CDR2 FQNNGV. The CDR3 has 15 residues. Germline trimming cut 5 bases from V and 2 bases from J; bases unmatched to any gene: 3. The CDR3 protein is CASSEGTGAYNEQFF. CDR3 sequence (DNA): TGTGCCAGCAGCGAAGGGACAGGGGCCTACAATGAGCAGTTCTTC.

The V and J genes are TRBV2 and TRBJ2-7; 7 bases line up with TRBD1. From germline, CDR1 is SNHLY and CDR2 FYNNEI. The CDR3 totals 15 residues. With V trimmed by 0 bases and J by 1 base, 3 bases remained unmatched. The CDR3 loop reads CASSEATGSSYEQYF. CDR3 bases: TGTGCCAGCAGTGAAGCGACAGGGAGTTCCTACGAGCAGTACTTC.

A single count supports this clone. The gene calls are TRBV7-9 and TRBJ2-1, with D perhaps matching TRBD1 (6 bases). V shed 1 base and J shed 10 bases, with 11 bases lying between them. Germline assignment: CDR1 SEHNR and CDR2 FQNEAQ (reference sequence). This CDR3 has 13 amino acids. The CDR3 coding sequence is TGTGCCAGCAGCTTAGAGGTGAGGGGGGAGCAGTTCTTC. Translated: CASSLEVRGEQFF.

The chain uses TRBV7-2 and TRBJ2-3; 8 nucleotides line up with TRBD1. This CDR3 is 16 amino acids long. After removal of 5 bases from V and 2 bases from J, the junction contained 9 bases not matched to a gene. Germline loops: CDR1 SGHTA, CDR2 FQGNSA. Here the CDR3 reads CASSETGQGDTDTQYF. DNA for the CDR3: TGTGCCAGCAGCGAGACAGGACAGGGAGACACAGATACGCAGTATTTT.

This chain connects TRBV7-9 to TRBJ2-7; D is perhaps TRBD2 (5 bases). The germline V gene encodes CDR1 SEHNR and CDR2 FQNEAQ (reference sequence). V lost 8 bases and J lost 3, with 17 bases in between. The CDR3 loop spans 14 amino acids. The CDR3 region is CASSGGLSVYEQYF. The CDR3 DNA sequence: TGTGCCAGCTCCGGCGGGTTAAGTGTCTACGAGCAGTACTTC.

The chain joins TRBV7-9 to TRBJ2-2; TRBD1 is a possible D gene (5 bases). The CDR3 is made up of 15 amino acids. V was clipped by 1 base and J by 4 bases, with 10 bases between them. The germline V gene encodes CDR1 SEHNR and CDR2 FQNEAQ (reference sequence). The CDR3 loop is CASSLVTDGTGELFF. The CDR3 coding sequence is TGTGCCAGCAGCTTAGTGACAGACGGCACCGGGGAGCTGTTTTTT.

The rearrangement uses TRBV27 and TRBJ1-1; a possible D gene is TRBD1 (6 bases). This CDR3 region has 14 residues. Germline CDR1 and CDR2: MNHEY and SMNVEV (reference sequence). V was shortened by 2 bases and J by 2 bases, with 9 bases between the two germline ends. DNA of the CDR3: TGTGCCAGCAGTTTAAAACAGGGAAACACTGAAGCTTTCTTT. This translates into CASSLKQGNTEAFF.

The gene calls are TRBV7-6 and TRBJ2-5; 11 positions agree with TRBD2. The CDR3 sequence is 14 residues long. Germline CDR1 SGHVS, CDR2 FNYEAQ. Trimming at V came to 5 bases and at J to 3 bases, leaving 2 bases not matched to a gene. CDR3 loop: CASSQLAGEETQYF. The CDR3 DNA is TGTGCCAGCAGCCAACTAGCGGGAGAAGAGACCCAGTACTTC.

The V call is TRBV9, the J call TRBJ2-3, with 7 bases aligning to TRBD2. This CDR3 spans 16 amino acids. Germline assignment: CDR1 SGDLS and CDR2 YYNGEE. V lost 4 bases and J lost 0; bases outside the gene matches: 8. CDR3 sequence (DNA): TGTGCCAGCAGCCACCTGGGGCGGGGGAGCACAGATACGCAGTATTTT. It specifies CASSHLGRGSTDTQYF.

The count of this clone is one. J is TRBJ1-1 and V is TRBV5-1; 9 positions match TRBD1. This CDR3 has 18 residues. Germline V gene data show CDR1 as SGHRS and CDR2 as YFSETQ. The V and J ends lost 4 bases and 1 base, in that order; junction bases with no gene match: 14. The DNA for the CDR3 is TGCGCCAGCAGCAGATCCCGGGACAGGGCCTCCGCGAACACTGAAGCTTTCTTT. Its translation is CASSRSRDRASANTEAFF.

This clone was seen a few times. The gene calls are TRBV5-5 and TRBJ1-3; D call uncertain. Between the trimmed V and J ends, which lost 2 bases and 4 bases, there was a span of 10 bases. Germline-derived CDR1 and CDR2 are SGHKS and YYEKEE (reference sequence). CDR3 length: 14 residues. The CDR3 sequence: CASSLVGAGNTIYF. Written as DNA, the CDR3 is TGTGCCAGCAGCTTAGTTGGAGCGGGAAACACCATATATTTT.

The chain carries TRBV4-1 and TRBJ2-7; TRBD1 is a possible D gene (6 bases). This CDR3 has 15 amino acids. Germline-derived CDR1 and CDR2 are MGHRA and YSYEKL. V dropped 1 base and J dropped 1 base, with 11 bases sitting between them. CDR3 bases: TGCGCCAGCAGCCAAGGTCGGGACAAATCCTACGAGCAGTACTTC. This gives the protein CASSQGRDKSYEQYF.

This clone came up once. This chain uses TRBV29-1 with TRBJ2-3, with 15 positions matching TRBD2. Per germline, CDR1 SQVTM and CDR2 ANQGSEA. V trimming: 6 bases; J trimming: 2 bases; junction bases outside the gene matches: 9. CDR3 length: 17 amino acids. The CDR3 sequence: CSVGLAGGQFVTDTQYF. The CDR3 DNA sequence: TGCAGCGTAGGACTAGCGGGGGGGCAGTTTGTCACAGATACGCAGTATTTT.

The chain combines TRBV29-1 with TRBJ1-6, with 9 nucleotides matching TRBD1. The CDR3 sequence is 14 residues long. The V and J ends lost 7 bases and 4 bases, in that order; junction bases with no gene match: 5. Germline V gene lookup returns CDR1 SQVTM and CDR2 ANQGSEA. The CDR3: CSETGGVYNSPLHF. CDR3 sequence (DNA): TGCAGCGAAACAGGGGGCGTTTATAATTCACCCCTCCACTTT.

This chain connects TRBV6-4 to TRBJ1-2; TRBD1 might be the D (6 bases). The germline V gene has CDR1 MRHNA and CDR2 SNTAGT. The CDR3 length is 15 residues. Between the trimmed V and J ends, which lost 4 bases and 7 bases, there was a span of 19 bases. CDR3 in amino acids: CASSGSTGSFAGYTF. In DNA, the CDR3 is TGTGCCAGCAGTGGCTCCACAGGGTCCTTCGCTGGCTACACCTTC.

The gene calls are TRBV7-2 and TRBJ2-6, with TRBD1 matching 8 bases. CDR3 length: 17 amino acids. Trimming took 5 bases from V and 4 from J; bases not matched to a gene: 10. Germline loops: CDR1 SGHTA, CDR2 FQGNSA. The CDR3 here is CASSSGQGISGANVLTF. In DNA, the CDR3 is TGTGCCAGCAGCAGTGGACAGGGAATATCCGGGGCCAACGTCCTGACTTTC.

V usage is TRBV25-1 and J usage is TRBJ2-1; the D gene is possibly TRBD1 (6 bases). CDR1 and CDR2 (germline): MGHDK, SYGVNS. V was cut by 1 base and J by 13 bases, with 17 bases left in between. The CDR3 is 14 residues long. The CDR3 protein is CASSELRGWGFQFF. CDR3 sequence (DNA): TGTGCCAGCAGTGAATTAAGGGGGTGGGGTTTCCAGTTCTTC.

The chain couples TRBV10-1 to TRBJ1-5, with D possibly being TRBD1 (6 bases). With 6 bases removed from V and 7 bases from J, the gap between germline ends came to 16 bases. The CDR3 is made up of 14 amino acids. Per the germline V gene, CDR1 is WNHNN and CDR2 is SYGVQD (reference sequence). CDR3 loop: CASRGRQGIQPQHF. CDR3 coding DNA: TGCGCCAGCAGGGGTCGGCAGGGGATCCAGCCCCAGCATTTT.

This clone was found a few times. The chain joins TRBV7-2 to TRBJ2-7; D remains ambiguous. This CDR3 is built from 14 residues. V lost 1 base, J lost 2 bases, and 9 bases lay in between. CDR1 and CDR2 from the germline V gene are SGHTA and FQGNSA. As DNA, the CDR3 is TGTGCCAGCAGCTTAGATCCGGAGACCTACGAGCAGTACTTC. Translating it yields CASSLDPETYEQYF.

The J gene is TRBJ2-5, the V gene TRBV27, with 7 bases matching TRBD1. The CDR3 has 15 residues. CDR1 is MNHEY and CDR2 is SMNVEV in the germline V gene (reference sequence). V dropped 5 bases and J dropped 3; count of bases not matched to a gene: 9. The CDR3 sequence is CASSPLGTAEETQYF. CDR3 in DNA: TGTGCCAGCAGTCCACTTGGGACAGCTGAAGAGACCCAGTACTTC.